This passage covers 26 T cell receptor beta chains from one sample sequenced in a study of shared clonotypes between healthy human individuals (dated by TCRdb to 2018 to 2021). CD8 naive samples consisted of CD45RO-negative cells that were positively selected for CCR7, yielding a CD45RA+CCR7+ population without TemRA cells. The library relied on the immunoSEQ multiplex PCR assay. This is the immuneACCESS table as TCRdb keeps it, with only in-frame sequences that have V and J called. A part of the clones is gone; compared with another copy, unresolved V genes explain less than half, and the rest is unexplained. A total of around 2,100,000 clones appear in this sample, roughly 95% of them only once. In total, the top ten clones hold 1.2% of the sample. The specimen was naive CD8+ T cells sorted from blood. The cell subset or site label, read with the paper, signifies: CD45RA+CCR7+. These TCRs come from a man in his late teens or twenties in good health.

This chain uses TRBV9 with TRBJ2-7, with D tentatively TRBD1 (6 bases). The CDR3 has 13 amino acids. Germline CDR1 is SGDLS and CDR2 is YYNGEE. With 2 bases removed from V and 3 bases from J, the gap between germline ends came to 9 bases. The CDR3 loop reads CASSVGQVYEQYF. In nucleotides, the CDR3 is TGTGCCAGCAGCGTGGGACAAGTCTACGAGCAGTACTTC.

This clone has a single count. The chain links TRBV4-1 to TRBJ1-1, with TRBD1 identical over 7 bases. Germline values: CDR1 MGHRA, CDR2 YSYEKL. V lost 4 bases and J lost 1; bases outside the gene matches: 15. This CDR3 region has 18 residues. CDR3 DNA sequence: TGCGCCAGCAGCCCGTTTCAGACAGGGACCGGAGGGAACACTGAAGCTTTCTTT. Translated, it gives CASSPFQTGTGGNTEAFF.

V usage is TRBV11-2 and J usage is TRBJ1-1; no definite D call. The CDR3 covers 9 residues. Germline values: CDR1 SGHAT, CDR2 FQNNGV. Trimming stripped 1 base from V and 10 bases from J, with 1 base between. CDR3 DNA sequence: TGTGCCAGCAGCTTAGTAGCTTTCTTT. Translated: CASSLVAFF.

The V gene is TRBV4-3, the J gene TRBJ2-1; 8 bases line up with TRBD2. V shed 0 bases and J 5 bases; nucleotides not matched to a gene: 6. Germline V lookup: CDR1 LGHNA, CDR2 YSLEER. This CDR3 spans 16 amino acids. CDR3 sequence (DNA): TGCGCCAGCAGCCAAGATTGGGGACTAGGCGACAATGAGCAGTTCTTC. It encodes CASSQDWGLGDNEQFF.

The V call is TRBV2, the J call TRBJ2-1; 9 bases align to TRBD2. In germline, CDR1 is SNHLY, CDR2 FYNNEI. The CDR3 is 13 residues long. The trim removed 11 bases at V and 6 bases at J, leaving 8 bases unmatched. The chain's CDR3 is CARGRANSNEQFF. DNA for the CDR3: TGTGCCCGCGGGAGGGCCAATTCCAATGAGCAGTTCTTC.

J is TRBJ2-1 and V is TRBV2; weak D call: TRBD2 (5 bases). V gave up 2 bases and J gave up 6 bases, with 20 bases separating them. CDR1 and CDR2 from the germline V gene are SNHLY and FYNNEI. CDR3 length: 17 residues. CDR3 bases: TGTGCCAGCAGTGAAATTGGTGGCGAGGGAGAAGTCAATGAGCAGTTCTTC. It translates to CASSEIGGEGEVNEQFF. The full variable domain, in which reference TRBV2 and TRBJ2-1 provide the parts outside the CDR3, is EPEVTQTPSHQVTQMGQEVILRCVPISNHLYFYWYRQILGQKVEFLVSFYNNEISEKSEIFDDQFSVERPDGSNFTLKIRSTKLEDSAMYFCASSEIGGEGEVNEQFFGPGTRLTVL.

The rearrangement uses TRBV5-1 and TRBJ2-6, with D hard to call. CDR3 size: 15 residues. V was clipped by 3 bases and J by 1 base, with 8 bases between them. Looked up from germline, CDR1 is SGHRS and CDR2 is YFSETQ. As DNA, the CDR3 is TGCGCCAGCAGCTCGGAACCTTCTGGGGCCAACGTCCTGACTTTC. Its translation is CASSSEPSGANVLTF.

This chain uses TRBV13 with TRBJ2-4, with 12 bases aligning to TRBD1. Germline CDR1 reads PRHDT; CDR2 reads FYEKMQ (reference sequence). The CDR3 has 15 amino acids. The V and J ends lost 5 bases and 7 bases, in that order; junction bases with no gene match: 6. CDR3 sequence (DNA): TGTGCCAGCAGCCCAAGGGGGACAGGGGGCAACATTCAGTACTTC. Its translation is CASSPRGTGGNIQYF. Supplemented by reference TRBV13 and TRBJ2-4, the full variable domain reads AAGVIQSPRHLIKEKRETATLKCYPIPRHDTVYWYQQGPGQDPQFLISFYEKMQSDKGSIPDRFSAQQFSDYHSELNMSSLELGDSALYFCASSPRGTGGNIQYFGAGTRLSVL.

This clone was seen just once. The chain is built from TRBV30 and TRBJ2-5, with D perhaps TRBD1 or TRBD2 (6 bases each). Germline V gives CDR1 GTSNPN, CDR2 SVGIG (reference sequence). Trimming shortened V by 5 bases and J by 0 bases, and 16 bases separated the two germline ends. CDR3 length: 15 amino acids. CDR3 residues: CAWGGGTPYQETQYF. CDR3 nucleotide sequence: TGTGCCTGGGGAGGGGGGACCCCATACCAAGAGACCCAGTACTTC.

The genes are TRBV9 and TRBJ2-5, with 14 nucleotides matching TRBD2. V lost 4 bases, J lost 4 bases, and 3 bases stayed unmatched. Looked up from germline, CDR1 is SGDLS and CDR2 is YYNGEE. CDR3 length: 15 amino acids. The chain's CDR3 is CASSIGTSGRETQYF. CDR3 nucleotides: TGTGCCAGCAGCATTGGGACTAGCGGGAGAGAGACCCAGTACTTC. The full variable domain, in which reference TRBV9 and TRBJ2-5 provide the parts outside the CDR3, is DSGVTQTPKHLITATGQRVTLRCSPRSGDLSVYWYQQSLDQGLQFLIQYYNGEERAKGNILERFSAQQFPDLHSELNLSSLELGDSALYFCASSIGTSGRETQYFGPGTRLLVL.

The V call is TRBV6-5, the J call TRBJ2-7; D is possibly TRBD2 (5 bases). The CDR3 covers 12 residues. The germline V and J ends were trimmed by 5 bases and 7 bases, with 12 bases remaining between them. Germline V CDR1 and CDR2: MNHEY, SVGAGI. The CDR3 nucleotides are TGTGCCAGCAGTCATCCTCCGGGGGAGCAGTACTTC. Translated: CASSHPPGEQYF.

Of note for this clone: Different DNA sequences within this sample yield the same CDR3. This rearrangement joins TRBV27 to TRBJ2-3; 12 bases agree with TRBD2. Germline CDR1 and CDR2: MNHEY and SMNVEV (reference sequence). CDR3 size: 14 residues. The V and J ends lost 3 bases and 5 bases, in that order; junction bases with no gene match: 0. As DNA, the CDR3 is TGTGCCAGCAGTTTGGGACTAGCGGGAGATACGCAGTATTTT. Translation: CASSLGLAGDTQYF.

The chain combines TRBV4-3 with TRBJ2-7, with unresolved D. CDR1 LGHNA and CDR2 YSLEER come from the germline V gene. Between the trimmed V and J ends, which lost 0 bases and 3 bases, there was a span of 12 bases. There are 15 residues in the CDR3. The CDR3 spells CASSQDEDLYYEQYF. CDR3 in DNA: TGCGCCAGCAGCCAAGATGAGGACCTCTACTACGAGCAGTACTTC.

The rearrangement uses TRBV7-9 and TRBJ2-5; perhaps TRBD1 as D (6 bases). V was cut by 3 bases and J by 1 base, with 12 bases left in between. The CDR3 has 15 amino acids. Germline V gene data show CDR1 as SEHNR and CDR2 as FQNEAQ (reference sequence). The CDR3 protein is CASSFIQGTQETQYF. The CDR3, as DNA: TGTGCCAGCAGCTTCATACAGGGTACCCAAGAGACCCAGTACTTC.

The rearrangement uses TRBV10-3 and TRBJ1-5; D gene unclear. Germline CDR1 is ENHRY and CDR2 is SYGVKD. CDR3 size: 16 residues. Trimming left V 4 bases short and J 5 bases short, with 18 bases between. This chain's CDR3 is CAISAADASEDQPQHF. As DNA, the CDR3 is TGTGCCATCAGTGCAGCCGACGCCTCAGAGGATCAGCCCCAGCATTTT.

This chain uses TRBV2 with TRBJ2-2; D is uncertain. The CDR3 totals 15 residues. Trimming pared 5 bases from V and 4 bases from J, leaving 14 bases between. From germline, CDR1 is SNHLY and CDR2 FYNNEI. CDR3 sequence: CASSLEPKTTGELFF. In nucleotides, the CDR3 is TGTGCCAGCAGTCTGGAACCGAAAACCACCGGGGAGCTGTTTTTT.

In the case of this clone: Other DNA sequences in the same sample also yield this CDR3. The CDR3 loop is CASSQVGGGTEAFF. CDR3 DNA: TGCGCCAGCAGCCAAGTTGGGGGTGGGACTGAAGCTTTCTTT. The chain links TRBV4-1 to TRBJ1-1; D is perhaps TRBD1 (5 bases). This CDR3 contains 14 residues. Trimming took 1 base from V and 5 from J, leaving 11 bases between them. The germline V gene encodes CDR1 MGHRA and CDR2 YSYEKL.

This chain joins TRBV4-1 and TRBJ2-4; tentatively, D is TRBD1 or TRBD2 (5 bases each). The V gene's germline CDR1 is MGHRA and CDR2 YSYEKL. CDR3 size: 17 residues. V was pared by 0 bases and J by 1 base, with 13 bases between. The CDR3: CASSQDGTLRAKNIQYF. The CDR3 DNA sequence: TGCGCCAGCAGCCAAGACGGGACGCTCAGGGCCAAAAACATTCAGTACTTC.

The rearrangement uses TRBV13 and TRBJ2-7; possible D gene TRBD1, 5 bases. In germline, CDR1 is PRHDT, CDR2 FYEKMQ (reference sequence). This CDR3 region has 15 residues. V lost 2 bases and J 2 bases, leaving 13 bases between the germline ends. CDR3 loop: CASSLLKGPAYEQYF. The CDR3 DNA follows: TGTGCCAGCAGCTTACTTAAGGGGCCCGCCTACGAGCAGTACTTC.

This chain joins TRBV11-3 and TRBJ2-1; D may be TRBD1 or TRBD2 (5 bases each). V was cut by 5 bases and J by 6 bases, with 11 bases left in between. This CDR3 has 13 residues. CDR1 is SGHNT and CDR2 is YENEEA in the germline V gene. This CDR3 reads CASSARDRNEQFF. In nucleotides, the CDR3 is TGTGCCAGCAGCGCCCGGGACCGCAATGAGCAGTTCTTC.

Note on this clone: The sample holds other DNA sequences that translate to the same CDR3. CDR3: CASSEDGYEQYF. The CDR3 DNA is TGCGCCAGCAGCGAGGACGGCTACGAGCAGTACTTC. The chain is built from TRBV10-1 and TRBJ2-7, with D hard to call. Germline values: CDR1 WNHNN, CDR2 SYGVQD (reference sequence). This CDR3 comprises 12 residues. Trimming pared 6 bases from V and 3 bases from J, leaving 9 bases between.

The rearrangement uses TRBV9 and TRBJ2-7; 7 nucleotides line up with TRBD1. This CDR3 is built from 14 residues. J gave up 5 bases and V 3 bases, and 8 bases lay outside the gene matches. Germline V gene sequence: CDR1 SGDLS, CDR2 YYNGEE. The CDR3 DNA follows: TGTGCCAGCAGCGGACAGGGCGGTAGGGACGAGCAGTACTTC. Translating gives CASSGQGGRDEQYF.

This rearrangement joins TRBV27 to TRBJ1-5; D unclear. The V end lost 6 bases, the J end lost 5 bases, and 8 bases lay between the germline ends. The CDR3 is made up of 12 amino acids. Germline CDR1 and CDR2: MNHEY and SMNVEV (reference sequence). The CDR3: CASRAWDQPQHF. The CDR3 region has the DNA TGTGCCAGCAGAGCTTGGGATCAGCCCCAGCATTTT.

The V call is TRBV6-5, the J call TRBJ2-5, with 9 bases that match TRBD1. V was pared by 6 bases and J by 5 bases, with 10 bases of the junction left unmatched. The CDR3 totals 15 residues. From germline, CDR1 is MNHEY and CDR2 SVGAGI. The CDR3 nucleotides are TGTGCCAGCAGCACCACAGGGGGCGGAACGGAGACCCAGTACTTC. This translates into CASSTTGGGTETQYF.

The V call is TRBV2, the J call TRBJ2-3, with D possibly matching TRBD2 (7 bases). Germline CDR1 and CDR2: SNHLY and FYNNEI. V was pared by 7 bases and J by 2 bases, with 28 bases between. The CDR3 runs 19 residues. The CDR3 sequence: CASKIRGAPTPDNTDTQYF. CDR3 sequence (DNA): TGTGCCAGCAAGATTCGGGGGGCCCCTACCCCAGATAACACAGATACGCAGTATTTT.

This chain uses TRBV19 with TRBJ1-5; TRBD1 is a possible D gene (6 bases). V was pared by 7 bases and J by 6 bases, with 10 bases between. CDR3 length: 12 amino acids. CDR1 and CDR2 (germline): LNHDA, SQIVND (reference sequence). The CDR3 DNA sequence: TGTGCCAGTACCTCAGGGGCTCAGCCCCAGCATTTT. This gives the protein CASTSGAQPQHF. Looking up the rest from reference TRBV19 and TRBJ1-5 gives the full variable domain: DGGITQSPKYLFRKEGQNVTLSCEQNLNHDAMYWYRQDPGQGLRLIYYSQIVNDFQKGDIAEGYSVSREKKESFPLTVTSAQKNPTAFYLCASTSGAQPQHFGDGTRLSIL.